These 8 T cell receptor beta chains originate from one sample sequenced in a study of tumor-infiltrating lymphocytes in primary liver carcinoma. Unsorted bulk tissue (roughly 19-30 mg) underwent RNA and DNA co-extraction. A primer in the constant region served to generate TCR beta cDNA from roughly 450 ng of total RNA. Researchers made the TCR beta libraries by running three nested multiplex PCR rounds with slightly modified ARM-PCR. Amplification in the first two PCR rounds was performed using TRBV1-TRBV30 forward primers and a C-beta reverse primer for 10 cycles each. One entry per CDR3 protein, called by TCRdb with MiXCR from the multiplex PCR reads. Counted here are fewer than 110,000 distinct CDR3 sequences, 55% to 80% occurring once; the ten biggest clones make up around 10%. The sequenced sample consisted of liver tumor tissue from sampling region 2. The subset is: tumor region T2, inferior pole. The receptors originated from a woman in her sixties with primary liver carcinoma and hepatitis B virus infection.

V and J are TRBV29-1 and TRBJ2-2; the D gene is possibly TRBD2 (6 bases). Trimming took off 4 bases at V and 6 bases at J, with 15 bases between the two ends. From germline, CDR1 is SQVTM and CDR2 ANQGSEA. There are 14 residues in the CDR3. The CDR3 reads CSVGAGTGSGELFF. CDR3 bases: TGCAGCGTTGGCGCGGGAACGGGATCCGGGGAGCTGTTTTTT.

The chain joins TRBV10-2 to TRBJ2-1; a weak D match, TRBD2 (5 bases). V was clipped by 8 bases and J by 7 bases, with 27 bases between them. CDR1 WSHSY and CDR2 SAAADI come from the germline V gene. The CDR3 loop spans 17 amino acids. The CDR3 DNA reads as TGCGCCAGCGGAACACCCCCGGCGGGCTCGGCTGGTAATGAGCAGTTCTTC. This sequence encodes CASGTPPAGSAGNEQFF.

The sample holds many counts of this clonotype. The CDR3 here is CASSQTEYEQYF. The DNA of the CDR3 is TGTGCCAGCAGTCAGACAGAGTACGAGCAGTACTTC. The chain carries TRBV6-6 and TRBJ2-7; possibly TRBD1 for D (5 bases). The CDR3 is 12 amino acids. Trimming pared 5 bases from V and 4 bases from J, leaving 9 bases between. The germline V gene encodes CDR1 MNHNY and CDR2 SVGAGI (reference sequence).

By proportion, this clonotype is medium-sized (0.01 to 0.1%). The chain is built from TRBV11-2 and TRBJ2-5; perhaps D is TRBD1 or TRBD2 (5 bases each). V was pared by 5 bases and J by 4 bases, with 14 bases between. CDR1 SGHAT and CDR2 FQNNGV come from the germline V gene. The length of the CDR3 is 14 residues. CDR3 bases: TGTGCCAGCAGCCCTTCGGGTGGGGGAGAGACCCAGTACTTC. It translates to CASSPSGGGETQYF.

On this clonotype: Germline is not matched at one junction end, which may reflect a read error. The chain has TRBV20-1 and TRBJ2-3, with TRBD2 matching 12 bases. The germline CDR1 and CDR2 sequences are DFQATT and SNEGSKA (reference sequence). The CDR3 runs 19 residues. CDR3 residues: CSARDSSGRARGSTDTQYF. The CDR3 bases are TGCAGTGCTAGAGATTCTAGCGGGAGGGCCCGGGGCAGCACGGATACGCAGTATTTT.

This clonotype was observed a few times. The gene calls are TRBV18 and TRBJ1-5; D is uncertain. The V end lost 3 bases, the J end lost 8 bases, and 8 bases lay between the germline ends. This CDR3 has 12 amino acids. Germline V gene sequence: CDR1 KGHSH, CDR2 LQKENI. The CDR3 reads CASSPGPKPQHF. Written as DNA, the CDR3 is TGTGCCAGCTCACCCGGGCCCAAGCCCCAGCATTTT.

This clonotype came up many times. Its ends do not fully match the called genes, so a read error is possible. The chain employs TRBV29-1 and TRBJ1-2; possible D gene TRBD1, 5 bases. The length of the CDR3 is 12 residues. The V gene's germline CDR1 is SQVTM and CDR2 ANQGSEA. The CDR3, as DNA: TGCAGCGTTGGGGGGAATCACTACGGCTACACCTTC. It translates to CSVGGNHYGYTF.

This clonotype appeared a few times. A much larger clonotype is one base distant, so this may be a read error. V usage is TRBV12-3 or TRBV12-4 and J usage is TRBJ2-1, with D perhaps TRBD2 (5 bases). The length of the CDR3 is 14 residues. In nucleotides, the CDR3 is TGTACCAGCAGCCCGAGGACTGAAGGCGATGAGCAGTTCTTC. As protein: CTSSPRTEGDEQFF.